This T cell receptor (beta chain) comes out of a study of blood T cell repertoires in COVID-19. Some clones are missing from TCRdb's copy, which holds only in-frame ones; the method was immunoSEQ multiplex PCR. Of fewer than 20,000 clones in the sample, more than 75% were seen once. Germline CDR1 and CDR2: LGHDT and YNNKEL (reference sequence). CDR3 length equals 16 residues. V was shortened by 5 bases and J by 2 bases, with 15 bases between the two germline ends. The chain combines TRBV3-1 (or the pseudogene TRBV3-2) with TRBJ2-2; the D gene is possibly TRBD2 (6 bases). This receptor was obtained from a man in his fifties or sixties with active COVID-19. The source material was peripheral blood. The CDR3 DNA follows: TGTGCCAGCAGCTTCTCGGGACTGATCAACACCGGGGAGCTGTTTTTT. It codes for CASSFSGLINTGELFF.